Shown below are 21 T cell receptor beta chains from a single sample sequenced in a study of T cells in Graves' hyperthyroidism and ophthalmopathy. Amplified TCR beta CDR3 regions came from RNA transcripts. The HTBI primer set was used in a first-round RT-PCR of the TCR CDR3. A single record per CDR3 protein comes from TCRdb applying MiXCR to the multiplex PCR reads. The table has about 560,000 distinct CDR3 sequences, 15% to 17% seen once; the top ten hold under 7.5%. The sequenced sample consisted of blood. These receptors were obtained from a woman aged 25 to 39 with Graves' hyperthyroidism.

The rearrangement links TRBV7-9 to TRBJ2-5, with D hard to call. Trimming shortened V by 5 bases and J by 7 bases, and 17 bases separated the two germline ends. CDR3 length: 14 amino acids. Per germline, CDR1 SEHNR and CDR2 FQNEAQ (reference sequence). The CDR3 DNA follows: TGTGCCAGCAGCCCCACCAAGGATTCGTGGACCCAGTACTTC. This gives the protein CASSPTKDSWTQYF.

J is TRBJ1-1 and V is TRBV29-1, with D unresolved. Trimming shortened V by 4 bases and J by 0 bases, and 15 bases separated the two germline ends. CDR1 and CDR2 from the germline V gene are SQVTM and ANQGSEA. The CDR3 sequence is 15 residues long. The CDR3 nucleotides read TGCAGCGTTGTCCTTCCGACCGCTCTGAACACTGAAGCTTTCTTT. It encodes CSVVLPTALNTEAFF.

This chain joins TRBV19 and TRBJ1-2; D gene unclear. Germline values: CDR1 LNHDA, CDR2 SQIVND (reference sequence). The CDR3 sequence is 15 residues long. The V and J ends lost 5 bases and 4 bases respectively, with 17 bases between them. The CDR3 nucleotides are TGTGCCAGTAGTTCCTCGGGAACGGAGGGCTATGGCTACACCTTC. Its protein product is CASSSSGTEGYGYTF.

V usage is TRBV4-1 and J usage is TRBJ2-7; 7 bases agree with TRBD2. Germline values: CDR1 MGHRA, CDR2 YSYEKL. The CDR3 loop spans 16 amino acids. J was trimmed by 2 bases and V by 4 bases; bases with no gene match: 11. The CDR3, as DNA: TGCGCCAGCAGCCCCCTCGGACTAGTCCTTCCCTACGAGCAGTACTTC. Protein product: CASSPLGLVLPYEQYF.

V is TRBV5-5 and J is TRBJ2-1; 8 bases fit TRBD2. CDR1 and CDR2 (germline): SGHKS, YYEKEE (reference sequence). This CDR3 contains 14 residues. V was pared by 4 bases and J by 7 bases, with 7 bases of the junction left unmatched. The CDR3 loop reads CASSPGGAGNEQFF. The CDR3 DNA is TGTGCCAGCAGCCCCGGGGGGGCGGGAAATGAGCAGTTCTTC.

This clonotype was seen a few times. The chain couples TRBV6-4 to TRBJ2-3; 8 nucleotides agree with TRBD1. Germline V gene lookup returns CDR1 MRHNA and CDR2 SNTAGT. The junction had 10 bases not matched to a gene; V was cut back by 4 bases and J by 4 bases. The CDR3 contains 16 residues. In DNA, the CDR3 is TGTGCCAGCAGTGCGACGACAGGGGTGGAGGCAGATACGCAGTATTTT. Translated, it gives CASSATTGVEADTQYF.

This sequence joins TRBV20-1 and TRBJ2-1, with 9 positions matching TRBD2. The V segment lost 4 bases and the J segment 7 bases; nucleotides outside the gene matches: 20. Germline V CDR1 and CDR2: DFQATT, SNEGSKA (reference sequence). The CDR3 spans 18 residues. The DNA for the CDR3 is TGCAGTGCTACTAAACTAGCGGGCGGATTAAAATGGGGTAATGAGCAGTTCTTC. This encodes CSATKLAGGLKWGNEQFF.

In this sample, this clonotype turned up many times. The rearrangement links TRBV5-1 to TRBJ2-3; 7 bases fit TRBD2. Germline V lookup: CDR1 SGHRS, CDR2 YFSETQ. V lost 4 bases to trimming and J lost 3 bases; unmatched junction nucleotides: 20. This CDR3 is built from 19 residues. The CDR3 reads CASSLTIGSSAGRTDTQYF. The CDR3 nucleotides read TGCGCCAGCAGCCTTACAATTGGATCGTCAGCGGGAAGGACAGATACGCAGTATTTT.

This clonotype has just a few counts. The V and J genes are TRBV6-1 and TRBJ2-2; D gene uncertain. CDR3 length: 12 amino acids. V was shortened by 7 bases and J by 8 bases, with 11 bases between the two germline ends. Germline V gene sequence: CDR1 MNHNS, CDR2 SASEGT. The chain's CDR3 is CASTHDGGELFF. CDR3 coding DNA: TGTGCCAGCACCCACGACGGGGGGGAGCTGTTTTTT.

The rearrangement links TRBV11-2 to TRBJ2-5, with 9 bases matching TRBD1. The CDR3 loop spans 15 amino acids. The germline CDR1 and CDR2 sequences are SGHAT and FQNNGV. Trimming at V came to 3 bases and at J to 1 base, leaving 3 bases not matched to a gene. CDR3 amino acids: CASSLKTGGQETQYF. CDR3 nucleotide sequence: TGTGCCAGCAGCTTGAAGACAGGGGGCCAAGAGACCCAGTACTTC.

This clonotype was observed many times. The rearrangement uses TRBV10-3 and TRBJ2-3; the D gene is possibly TRBD2 (5 bases). V lost 7 bases to trimming and J lost 5 bases, with 19 bases between them. This CDR3 is built from 15 residues. Germline V gene lookup returns CDR1 ENHRY and CDR2 SYGVKD. The CDR3 coding sequence is TGTGCCATCATGGAATCCGAGACACGGGGAGATACGCAGTATTTT. It yields the protein CAIMESETRGDTQYF.

This chain joins TRBV25-1 and TRBJ2-1; D is unresolved. From germline, CDR1 is MGHDK and CDR2 SYGVNS. V was clipped by 6 bases and J by 2 bases, with 5 bases between them. The CDR3 is 12 amino acids. The CDR3 nucleotides are TGTGCCAGCAGGGTTGCCTACAATGAGCAGTTCTTC. Encoded protein: CASRVAYNEQFF.

This clonotype was seen a handful of times. The chain has TRBV14 and TRBJ2-2; the D gene is possibly TRBD2 (5 bases). Germline assignment: CDR1 SGHDN and CDR2 FVKESK. The CDR3 loop spans 14 amino acids. Trimming cost V 6 bases and J 1 base, with 9 bases left between them. Written as DNA, the CDR3 is TGTGCCAGCAGTGGACGGGAGAACACCGGGGAGCTGTTTTTT. It yields the protein CASSGRENTGELFF.

DNA of the CDR3: TGCGCCAGCAGCTTGGTTTTGCTGGGCTTTCAAGAGACCCAGTACTTC. It codes for CASSLVLLGFQETQYF. The genes are TRBV5-1 and TRBJ2-5, with D uncertain. Germline V gene lookup returns CDR1 SGHRS and CDR2 YFSETQ. This CDR3 contains 16 residues. The V end was cut by 0 bases, the J end by 2 bases, with 14 bases between.

In its sample, this clonotype was seen many times. The gene calls are TRBV28 and TRBJ2-3; the D gene is possibly TRBD2 (6 bases). The CDR3 is made up of 14 amino acids. Trimming left V 3 bases short and J 5 bases short, with 12 bases between. CDR1 and CDR2 (germline): MDHEN, SYDVKM. The CDR3 region is CASSFLGEEDTQYF. DNA of the CDR3: TGTGCCAGCAGTTTTTTGGGGGAGGAAGATACGCAGTATTTT.

This rearrangement joins TRBV9 to TRBJ1-5, with D unresolved. Per germline, CDR1 SGDLS and CDR2 YYNGEE. The CDR3 extends over 13 amino acids. V was shortened by 0 bases and J by 5 bases, with 6 bases between the two germline ends. DNA for the CDR3: TGTGCCAGCAGCGTAGTTGGGGATCAGCCCCAGCATTTT. Protein product: CASSVVGDQPQHF.

This clonotype has a count of ten or more. The J gene is TRBJ2-2, the V gene TRBV3-1; the D call may be TRBD1 or TRBD2 (5 bases each). This CDR3 has 16 amino acids. Germline V lookup: CDR1 LGHDT, CDR2 YNNKEL (reference sequence). V gave up 3 bases and J gave up 4 bases, with 15 bases separating them. The CDR3 spells CASSQGTAWPTGELFF. The CDR3 nucleotides read TGTGCCAGCAGCCAGGGGACGGCCTGGCCCACCGGGGAGCTGTTTTTT.

The V gene is TRBV19, the J gene TRBJ2-2; D perhaps matches TRBD1 (5 bases). This CDR3 comprises 15 residues. Trimming left V 10 bases short and J 4 bases short, with 19 bases between. Germline lookup yields CDR1 LNHDA and CDR2 SQIVND (reference sequence). CDR3 nucleotides: TGTGCCACCTCTCTGGGGCAGTGGGCCACCGGGGAGCTGTTTTTT. Translating gives CATSLGQWATGELFF. The variable domain in full, with the rest retrieved from reference TRBV19 and TRBJ2-2, is DGGITQSPKYLFRKEGQNVTLSCEQNLNHDAMYWYRQDPGQGLRLIYYSQIVNDFQKGDIAEGYSVSREKKESFPLTVTSAQKNPTAFYLCATSLGQWATGELFFGEGSRLTVL.

This clonotype was seen only a few times. The chain is built from TRBV5-6 and TRBJ2-6, with 7 bases fitting TRBD1. Germline values: CDR1 SGHDT, CDR2 YYEEEE. The ends lost 7 bases at V and 2 bases at J; junction bases unmatched: 3. The CDR3 contains 14 residues. CDR3: CASSQGPGANVLTF. CDR3 in DNA: TGTGCCAGCTCACAGGGGCCTGGGGCCAACGTCCTGACTTTC.

Only a few counts were recorded for this clonotype. This chain connects TRBV20-1 to TRBJ2-3, with TRBD2 as a possible D gene (5 bases). V lost 3 bases and J lost 0, with 7 bases in between. The CDR3 contains 13 residues. Looked up from germline, CDR1 is DFQATT and CDR2 is SNEGSKA (reference sequence). The CDR3 DNA reads as TGCAGTGCTAGGTGGACTAGCACAGATACGCAGTATTTT. Its protein product is CSARWTSTDTQYF.

Only a few counts were recorded for this clonotype. V is TRBV6-2 or TRBV6-3 and J is TRBJ2-3; no definite D call. V was pared by 4 bases and J by 2 bases, with 16 bases between. The germline V gene has CDR1 MNHEY and CDR2 SVGEGT. The CDR3 loop spans 16 amino acids. DNA of the CDR3: TGTGCCAGCAGTTCGTTCCGGGTCCCGGCCACAGATACGCAGTATTTT. This gives the protein CASSSFRVPATDTQYF.